These 17 T cell receptor beta chains originate from one sample sequenced in a study of blood T cell repertoires in COVID-19. TCRdb's table, derived via immunoSEQ multiplex PCR, lists solely in-frame clones and lacks some. The sample holds 250,000 to 300,000 clones, over 85% seen once. Specimen: peripheral blood. These receptors came from a woman younger than 45 with COVID-19, enrolled during active disease.

The J gene is TRBJ1-5, the V gene TRBV27, with a possible D match to TRBD1 (5 bases). Germline V gives CDR1 MNHEY, CDR2 SMNVEV (reference sequence). V dropped 5 bases and J dropped 5 bases, with 22 bases sitting between them. This CDR3 is 17 amino acids long. CDR3 bases: TGTGCCAGCAGTCCTCTCCGCGGGACGGTTTGGGATCAGCCCCAGCATTTT. As protein: CASSPLRGTVWDQPQHF.

This clone was seen more than once but under ten times. CDR3 protein: CASSTRGLENSPLHF. The CDR3 nucleotides are TGTGCCAGCAGCACCAGGGGGCTAGAAAATTCACCCCTCCACTTT. The V call is TRBV5-4, the J call TRBJ1-6; the match to TRBD1 covers 8 bases. From germline, CDR1 is SGHNT and CDR2 YYREEE (reference sequence). V lost 4 bases and J lost 7; bases outside the gene matches: 7. The CDR3 spans 15 residues.

The V and J genes are TRBV14 and TRBJ2-5, with a tentative D call TRBD1 (6 bases). The germline V gene encodes CDR1 SGHDN and CDR2 FVKESK. Deletions cut 5 bases from V and 7 bases from J, with 14 bases between. This CDR3 spans 13 amino acids. CDR3: CASSGTPYGTQYF. CDR3 sequence (DNA): TGTGCCAGCAGCGGGACACCCTATGGGACCCAGTACTTC. Variable domain in full (rest from reference TRBV14 and TRBJ2-5): EAGVTQFPSHSVIEKGQTVTLRCDPISGHDNLYWYRRVMGKEIKFLLHFVKESKQDESGMPNNRFLAERTGGTYSTLKVQPAELEDSGVYFCASSGTPYGTQYFGPGTRLLVL.

The rearrangement uses TRBV13 and TRBJ2-5; 8 bases fit TRBD1. The CDR3 sequence is 15 residues long. Germline assignment: CDR1 PRHDT and CDR2 FYEKMQ (reference sequence). The J segment lost 5 bases and the V segment lost 6 bases, leaving 11 bases of the junction unmatched. The CDR3 region is CASRSDRGASETQYF. DNA of the CDR3: TGTGCCAGCAGATCAGACAGGGGCGCCTCGGAGACCCAGTACTTC. The full variable domain, in which reference TRBV13 and TRBJ2-5 provide the parts outside the CDR3, is AAGVIQSPRHLIKEKRETATLKCYPIPRHDTVYWYQQGPGQDPQFLISFYEKMQSDKGSIPDRFSAQQFSDYHSELNMSSLELGDSALYFCASRSDRGASETQYFGPGTRLLVL.

The rearrangement uses TRBV27 and TRBJ2-6; maybe TRBD1 (6 bases). The CDR3 has 18 amino acids. The germline gives CDR1 MNHEY, CDR2 SMNVEV (reference sequence). Trimming pared 3 bases from V and 4 bases from J, leaving 19 bases between. CDR3 nucleotides: TGTGCCAGCAGTTTCTGGACCGACAGGACGGTAGGGGCCAACGTCCTGACTTTC. Its translation: CASSFWTDRTVGANVLTF.

The chain links TRBV6-2 or TRBV6-3 to TRBJ2-7; D ambiguous. Per the germline V gene, CDR1 is MNHEY and CDR2 is SVGEGT. CDR3 size: 12 residues. V lost 3 bases, J lost 6 bases, and 9 bases lay in between. CDR3 bases: TGTGCCAGCAGTTATTCCCGAGCCGAGCAGTACTTC. Amino acids: CASSYSRAEQYF.

V is TRBV14 and J is TRBJ1-2; tentative D call: TRBD1 (5 bases). The CDR3 loop spans 14 amino acids. Germline V gene data show CDR1 as SGHDN and CDR2 as FVKESK. Trimming took off 4 bases at V and 8 bases at J, with 17 bases between the two ends. As DNA, the CDR3 is TGTGCCAGCAGCCCCCCTCGGGGGTTGGGCGGCTACACCTTC. It specifies CASSPPRGLGGYTF.

V gene TRBV2 combines with J gene TRBJ1-2; tentative D call: TRBD1 (6 bases). The germline V and J ends were trimmed by 0 bases and 5 bases, with 13 bases remaining between them. Germline V gives CDR1 SNHLY, CDR2 FYNNEI. CDR3 size: 15 residues. CDR3: CASSEAGATTYGYTF. The CDR3 nucleotides are TGTGCCAGCAGTGAAGCGGGGGCGACTACTTATGGCTACACCTTC.

The V call is TRBV19, the J call TRBJ1-2, with D maybe TRBD1 (5 bases). The V and J ends lost 4 bases and 7 bases respectively, with 16 bases between them. The germline CDR1 and CDR2 sequences are LNHDA and SQIVND (reference sequence). This CDR3 has 14 amino acids. CDR3 in amino acids: CASSTFGGASGYTF. For the CDR3, the DNA is TGTGCCAGTAGTACTTTTGGAGGGGCAAGTGGCTACACCTTC. Full variable domain (missing parts from reference TRBV19 and TRBJ1-2): DGGITQSPKYLFRKEGQNVTLSCEQNLNHDAMYWYRQDPGQGLRLIYYSQIVNDFQKGDIAEGYSVSREKKESFPLTVTSAQKNPTAFYLCASSTFGGASGYTFGSGTRLTVV.

V and J are TRBV15 and TRBJ2-3; possibly TRBD1 for D (6 bases). This CDR3 contains 14 residues. Looked up from germline, CDR1 is LNHNV and CDR2 is YYDKDF (reference sequence). V was shortened by 3 bases and J by 2 bases, with 9 bases between the two germline ends. This chain's CDR3 is CATSRTGTTDTQYF. CDR3 bases: TGTGCCACCAGCAGGACAGGTACCACAGATACGCAGTATTTT.

This clone showed up just once. This chain uses TRBV7-8 with TRBJ2-7; TRBD1 matches at 10 bases. Germline V gene sequence: CDR1 SGHVS, CDR2 FQNEAQ. This CDR3 contains 13 residues. Trimming at V came to 4 bases and at J to 11 bases, leaving 8 bases not matched to a gene. The CDR3 protein is CASSSSGQGGEYF. DNA for the CDR3: TGTGCCAGCAGCTCCAGCGGACAGGGGGGGGAGTACTTC.

V usage is TRBV27 and J usage is TRBJ1-2; possibly TRBD1 for D (5 bases). Trimming shortened V by 6 bases and J by 2 bases, and 19 bases separated the two germline ends. CDR3 size: 16 residues. The germline gives CDR1 MNHEY, CDR2 SMNVEV (reference sequence). CDR3 sequence: CASSPYPDRPNYGYTF. The DNA of the CDR3 is TGTGCCAGCAGCCCTTACCCCGACAGACCAAACTATGGCTACACCTTC.

The rearrangement joins TRBV6-6 to TRBJ2-7, with 8 bases lining up with TRBD2. Trimming cost V 6 bases and J 1 base; bases outside gene matches: 8. The CDR3 covers 15 residues. CDR1 is MNHNY, CDR2 SVGAGI, per germline (reference sequence). The CDR3 spells CASRRLAGESYEQYF. DNA for the CDR3: TGTGCCAGCAGGAGGCTAGCGGGCGAATCCTACGAGCAGTACTTC.

The rearrangement links TRBV5-4 to TRBJ2-5, with D possibly matching TRBD1 (6 bases). The V and J ends lost 2 bases and 6 bases respectively, with 11 bases between them. Germline V gene data show CDR1 as SGHNT and CDR2 as YYREEE (reference sequence). This CDR3 has 13 amino acids. This CDR3 is CASSFQGRKTQYF. DNA for the CDR3: TGTGCCAGCAGCTTTCAGGGGCGGAAGACCCAGTACTTC.

The rearrangement links TRBV29-1 to TRBJ2-7; 10 positions agree with TRBD1. Germline V CDR1 and CDR2: SQVTM, ANQGSEA. J lost 2 bases, V lost 4 bases, and 8 bases had no gene match. This CDR3 spans 15 amino acids. This CDR3 reads CSVGSRDRGPYEQYF. For the CDR3, the DNA is TGCAGCGTTGGGAGCCGGGACAGGGGACCCTACGAGCAGTACTTC.

The V gene is TRBV7-9, the J gene TRBJ1-3, with D possibly matching TRBD1 (5 bases). The ends were cut back, 1 base at V and 5 bases at J, with 15 bases in the middle. Germline V CDR1 and CDR2: SEHNR, FQNEAQ (reference sequence). The CDR3 totals 16 residues. The CDR3 loop reads CASSLDQGMKRNTIYF. CDR3 DNA: TGTGCCAGCAGCTTAGACCAGGGTATGAAACGAAACACCATATATTTT.

The CDR3 DNA follows: TGTGCCAGCAGTGTCGGGACTAGCGGGGCCCTCAAACAGTTCTTC. Protein: CASSVGTSGALKQFF. The chain employs TRBV6-4 and TRBJ2-1, with 13 bases fitting TRBD2. The CDR3 sequence is 15 residues long. The V gene end was trimmed by 4 bases and the J gene end by 13 bases; junction bases not matched to a gene: 10. The germline V gene has CDR1 MRHNA and CDR2 SNTAGT.